The 9 T cell receptor beta chains below come from one sample, sequenced in a study of shared clonotypes between healthy human individuals. Produced via immunoSEQ multiplex PCR; TCRdb's table is partial and in-frame only. The sample records a few million clones, approximately 93% being singletons. Sample: naive CD4+ T cells from PBMCs. Subset given: CD45RA+ positively selected. These receptors originate from a man aged 18 to 29 in good health. Some clones in this sample may be carry-over from other donors' samples.

In this sample, this clone turned up once. The CDR3 spells CSVDEGVGEQYF. Here the CDR3 DNA reads TGCAGCGTTGATGAAGGGGTCGGCGAGCAGTACTTC. This chain links TRBV29-1 with TRBJ2-7; possible D gene TRBD1, 5 bases. Germline V gene sequence: CDR1 SQVTM, CDR2 ANQGSEA. CDR3 length: 12 residues. V was pared by 3 bases and J by 6 bases, with 12 bases between.

V is TRBV5-1 and J is TRBJ2-7; D is unclear. This CDR3 spans 12 amino acids. CDR1 SGHRS and CDR2 YFSETQ come from the germline V gene. V was clipped by 4 bases and J by 7 bases, with 12 bases between them. For the CDR3, the DNA is TGCGCCAGCAGCCGGGCCTTGGGGGAGCAGTACTTC. Its protein is CASSRALGEQYF.

V is TRBV27 and J is TRBJ2-5, with 8 bases fitting TRBD2. This CDR3 contains 17 residues. The junction had 13 bases not matched to a gene; V was cut back by 4 bases and J by 3 bases. From germline, CDR1 is MNHEY and CDR2 SMNVEV (reference sequence). The CDR3 region is CASSYFHTGTREETQYF. The CDR3 DNA reads TGTGCCAGCAGTTACTTTCATACCGGGACTAGGGAAGAGACCCAGTACTTC.

This clone was detected a few times. The chain recombines TRBV9 with TRBJ2-2; perhaps TRBD2 as D (5 bases). Trimming pared 5 bases from V and 1 base from J, leaving 9 bases between. From germline, CDR1 is SGDLS and CDR2 YYNGEE. CDR3 length: 14 residues. The CDR3 loop reads CASSERRNTGELFF. The DNA for the CDR3 is TGTGCCAGCAGTGAGCGGCGGAACACCGGGGAGCTGTTTTTT.

As concerns this clone: Other DNA sequences within the sample encode an identical CDR3. V and J are TRBV18 and TRBJ2-3; the D is unclear. The V gene lost 0 bases and the J gene lost 6 bases, with 7 bases spanning the gap. The germline V gene has CDR1 KGHSH and CDR2 LQKENI. CDR3 length equals 13 residues. CDR3 coding DNA: TGTGCCAGCTCACCACCGCCCGGGGATACGCAGTATTTT. Protein: CASSPPPGDTQYF.

This chain uses TRBV10-3 with TRBJ1-5; 7 bases agree with TRBD1. This CDR3 spans 15 amino acids. The germline V gene has CDR1 ENHRY and CDR2 SYGVKD. Trimming took 3 bases from V and 5 from J; bases not matched to a gene: 7. In DNA form, the CDR3 reads TGTGCCATCAGTGACCAGAAAGGGGGCTATCAGCCCCAGCATTTT. Translated: CAISDQKGGYQPQHF.

The chain combines TRBV28 with TRBJ1-2, with a tentative D call TRBD1 (5 bases). The CDR3 is made up of 14 amino acids. Germline-derived CDR1 and CDR2 are MDHEN and SYDVKM. Trimming shortened V by 8 bases and J by 8 bases, and 21 bases separated the two germline ends. DNA for the CDR3: TGTGCCAGCTACCAAAGGGGCCGAAGGGACGGCTACACCTTC. This codes for CASYQRGRRDGYTF.

The chain combines TRBV2 with TRBJ2-4; 9 nucleotides align to TRBD1. The CDR3 loop spans 14 amino acids. Germline CDR1 and CDR2: SNHLY and FYNNEI. V lost 6 bases, J lost 8 bases, and 8 bases stayed unmatched. CDR3 residues: CASRGRTGVDIQYF. In DNA, the CDR3 is TGTGCCAGCAGAGGGAGGACAGGGGTGGACATTCAGTACTTC.

The chain links TRBV29-1 to TRBJ2-2; D is perhaps TRBD2 (7 bases). This CDR3 contains 14 residues. V lost 5 bases to trimming and J lost 3 bases, with 13 bases between them. In germline, CDR1 is SQVTM, CDR2 ANQGSEA. CDR3 sequence: CSVLKGGDTGELFF. The CDR3 DNA reads as TGCAGCGTTCTGAAGGGGGGGGACACCGGGGAGCTGTTTTTT.